This TCR beta chain was captured by sequencing in a study of blood T cells in healthy people across ages. The second PCR ran 7 to 11 cycles with a sample-barcoded 5' primer and J-beta primers. TCRdb ran MiXCR on the 5' RACE reads and lists one entry per CDR3 protein. This table holds around 870,000 distinct CDR3 sequences, roughly 26% found once. The CDR3 spans 13 residues. V lost 4 bases to trimming and J lost 3 bases, with 10 bases between them. Germline V gene data show CDR1 as MDHEN and CDR2 as SYDVKM. This clonotype has only one observation. The V call is TRBV28, the J call TRBJ2-7, with D tentatively TRBD1 (5 bases). The TCR comes from a woman aged 80 or older in good health. Sequenced: blood. CDR3 loop: CASSSRQLYEQYF. DNA for the CDR3: TGTGCCAGCAGTTCACGACAGCTCTACGAGCAGTACTTC.